This T cell receptor (beta chain) was documented in a study of T cell responses to AZD1222 COVID-19 vaccine. The assay was immunoSEQ multiplex PCR, and TCRdb's table has in-frame clones only and misses some. This table holds 95,000 to 110,000 clones, about 87% found once. Germline V lookup: CDR1 ENHRY, CDR2 SYGVKD. Trimming at V came to 6 bases and at J to 4 bases, leaving 5 bases not matched to a gene. This CDR3 comprises 13 residues. This sequence was found in an adult in good health. The source material was peripheral blood, sampled on day 0 of AZD1222 vaccination. The genes are TRBV10-3 and TRBJ2-7, with 8 bases matching TRBD1. The CDR3 is CAIRSQGAYEQYF. CDR3 bases: TGTGCCATCAGGAGCCAGGGGGCTTACGAGCAGTACTTC.